The subject of this entry is one T cell receptor (beta chain). The authors prepared the TCRbeta library with unique molecular identifiers. TCRdb independently ran MiXCR on the PCR reads; one entry per CDR3 protein. The profile shows hundreds of thousands of distinct CDR3 sequences, 15% to 20% of them singletons. There are 17 residues in the CDR3. Trimming left V 1 base short and J 0 bases short, with 13 bases between. Germline CDR1 KGHSH, CDR2 LQKENI. The data derive from a study of T-cell reconstitution after alpha-beta-depleted transplantation in children. The clonotype originates from a human donor who donated a stem cell graft to a child with acute myeloid leukemia. This specimen consisted of PBMCs from the stem cell graft donor, obtained from the stem cell graft. The chain employs TRBV18 and TRBJ2-1; no reliable D call. The CDR3 protein is CASSPRSATLSYNEQFF. The CDR3 DNA reads TGTGCCAGCTCACCACGGTCAGCGACCCTCTCCTACAATGAGCAGTTCTTC.